This passage covers 8 T cell receptor beta chains from one sample sequenced in a study of response to subunit inactivated influenza vaccine. Using its own MiXCR run on the RT-PCR reads, TCRdb lists one record per CDR3 protein. In the table there are 600,000 to 850,000 distinct CDR3 sequences, 13% to 15% of which are singletons. This specimen was PBMCs from blood, taken 14 to 15 days before vaccination. Receptors originate from a man aged 45-65 years who received an inactivated influenza vaccine.

The chain recombines TRBV4-2 with TRBJ1-2; TRBD1 aligns across 7 bases. Germline-derived CDR1 and CDR2 are LGHNA and YNFKEQ. The V segment lost 0 bases and the J segment 5 bases; nucleotides outside the gene matches: 9. The CDR3 loop spans 16 amino acids. CDR3 DNA sequence: TGTGCCAGCAGCCAAGACGCGACAGGGCTCGGGTATGGCTACACCTTC. It is translated as CASSQDATGLGYGYTF.

In this sample, this clonotype turned up many times. The chain has TRBV20-1 and TRBJ1-5; 7 bases line up with TRBD1. The CDR3 totals 17 residues. V lost 3 bases, J lost 2 bases, and 13 bases stayed unmatched. The germline gives CDR1 DFQATT, CDR2 SNEGSKA (reference sequence). For the CDR3, the DNA is TGCAGTGCTAGCGCGGGAACAGGGGTAGGAGGCAATCAGCCCCAGCATTTT. This encodes CSASAGTGVGGNQPQHF.

This clonotype appeared a few times. CDR3 DNA: TGCAGTGCTAGAGGGACAGCATCCTACAATGAGCAGTTCTTC. It codes for CSARGTASYNEQFF. The chain uses TRBV20-1 and TRBJ2-1; tentatively, D is TRBD1 (6 bases). Trimming removed 1 base at V and 1 base at J, with 8 bases between. This CDR3 has 14 residues. Germline-derived CDR1 and CDR2 are DFQATT and SNEGSKA (reference sequence).

The CDR3 reads CASQPGQGIGNTIYF. The CDR3 region has the DNA TGTGCCAGTCAACCGGGACAGGGGATCGGAAACACCATATATTTT. The V and J genes are TRBV19 and TRBJ1-3; TRBD1 matches at 10 bases. This CDR3 is 15 amino acids long. Germline trimming cut 8 bases from V and 4 bases from J; bases unmatched to any gene: 8. Germline values: CDR1 LNHDA, CDR2 SQIVND (reference sequence).

The rearrangement links TRBV7-3 to TRBJ2-1, with 10 bases lining up with TRBD2. Germline CDR1 SGHTA, CDR2 FQGTGA. The junction had 11 bases not matched to a gene; V was cut back by 0 bases and J by 15 bases. This CDR3 contains 15 residues. The CDR3 region is CASSLTNAAGGPRFF. Written as DNA, the CDR3 is TGTGCCAGCAGCTTAACGAACGCAGCGGGAGGGCCAAGGTTCTTC. The full variable domain, rest sourced from reference TRBV7-3 and TRBJ2-1, is GAGVSQTPSNKVTEKGKYVELRCDPISGHTALYWYRQSLGQGPEFLIYFQGTGAADDSGLPNDRFFAVRPEGSVSTLKIQRTERGDSAVYLCASSLTNAAGGPRFFGPGTRLTVL.

The chain is built from TRBV11-1 and TRBJ1-1; 7 nucleotides line up with TRBD1. This CDR3 spans 14 amino acids. V lost 5 bases and J lost 4; bases outside the gene matches: 7. CDR1 is SGHAT and CDR2 is FQDESV in the germline V gene (reference sequence). CDR3: CASSDTGDGTEAFF. In nucleotides, the CDR3 is TGTGCCAGCAGCGATACAGGGGATGGCACTGAAGCTTTCTTT.

This clonotype has more than one count but fewer than ten. The CDR3 spells CASSLGTGLAKNIQYF. CDR3 coding DNA: TGTGCCAGCAGCTTAGGGACAGGTCTAGCCAAAAACATTCAGTACTTC. The chain employs TRBV7-8 and TRBJ2-4; TRBD1 agrees at 7 bases. CDR3 length: 16 residues. With 1 base clipped from V and 0 bases from J, the junction kept 3 bases outside the gene matches. In germline, CDR1 is SGHVS, CDR2 FQNEAQ. The full variable domain, its missing parts supplied by reference TRBV7-8 and TRBJ2-4, is GAGVSQSPRYKVAKRGQDVALRCDPISGHVSLFWYQQALGQGPEFLTYFQNEAQLDKSGLPSDRFFAERPEGSVSTLKIQRTQQEDSAVYLCASSLGTGLAKNIQYFGAGTRLSVL.

In its sample, this clonotype was seen a few times. This sequence joins TRBV12-3 or TRBV12-4 and TRBJ1-2; 7 nucleotides align to TRBD1. The J segment lost 6 bases and the V segment lost 5 bases, leaving 21 bases of the junction unmatched. This CDR3 spans 18 amino acids. CDR3 residues: CASSPGTDMDLDTDGYTF. The CDR3 DNA reads as TGTGCCAGCAGTCCTGGGACAGATATGGATTTAGATACGGATGGCTACACCTTC.